The entry below gives a single TCR beta chain sequence along with its context. Authors' methods: Amplified reference gene primers provided the basis for estimating nucleated cell counts. TCRdb's table, derived via immunoSEQ multiplex PCR, lists solely in-frame clones and lacks some. Clonal size and the V and J genes are those of that table, whereas D and trimming came from the DNA. The sample lists 200,000 to 250,000 clones, roughly four fifths occurring once. The data were taken from a study of blood T cell repertoires in COVID-19. For the study at large: Nucleic acid was either cDNA or gDNA, and it came from T cells, B-cell-depleted T cells, or PBMCs.

Trimming at V came to 5 bases and at J to 7 bases, leaving 11 bases not matched to a gene. The CDR3 sequence is 16 residues long. The germline V gene has CDR1 SGHTS and CDR2 YDEGEE. Sequenced material: peripheral blood. The sequence came from a woman aged 40 to 49 with acute or convalescent COVID-19. The chain links TRBV5-8 to TRBJ1-6, with 8 positions matching TRBD1. CDR3 sequence: CASRPPQGAWNSPLHF. As DNA, the CDR3 is TGTGCCAGCAGGCCTCCGCAGGGGGCGTGGAATTCACCCCTCCACTTT.